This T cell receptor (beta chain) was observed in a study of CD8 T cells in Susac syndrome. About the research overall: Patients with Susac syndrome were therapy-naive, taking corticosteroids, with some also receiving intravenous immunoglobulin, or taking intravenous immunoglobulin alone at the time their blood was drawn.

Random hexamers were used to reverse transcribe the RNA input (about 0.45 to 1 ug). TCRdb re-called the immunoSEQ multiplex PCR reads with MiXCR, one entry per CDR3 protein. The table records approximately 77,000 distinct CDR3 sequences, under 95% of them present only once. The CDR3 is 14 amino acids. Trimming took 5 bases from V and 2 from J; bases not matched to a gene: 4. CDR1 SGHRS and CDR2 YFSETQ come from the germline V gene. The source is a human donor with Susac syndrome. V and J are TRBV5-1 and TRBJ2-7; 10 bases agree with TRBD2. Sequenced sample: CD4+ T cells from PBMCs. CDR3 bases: TGCGCCAGCAGACGGACTAGCGGTCCCTACGAGCAGTACTTC. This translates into CASRRTSGPYEQYF.